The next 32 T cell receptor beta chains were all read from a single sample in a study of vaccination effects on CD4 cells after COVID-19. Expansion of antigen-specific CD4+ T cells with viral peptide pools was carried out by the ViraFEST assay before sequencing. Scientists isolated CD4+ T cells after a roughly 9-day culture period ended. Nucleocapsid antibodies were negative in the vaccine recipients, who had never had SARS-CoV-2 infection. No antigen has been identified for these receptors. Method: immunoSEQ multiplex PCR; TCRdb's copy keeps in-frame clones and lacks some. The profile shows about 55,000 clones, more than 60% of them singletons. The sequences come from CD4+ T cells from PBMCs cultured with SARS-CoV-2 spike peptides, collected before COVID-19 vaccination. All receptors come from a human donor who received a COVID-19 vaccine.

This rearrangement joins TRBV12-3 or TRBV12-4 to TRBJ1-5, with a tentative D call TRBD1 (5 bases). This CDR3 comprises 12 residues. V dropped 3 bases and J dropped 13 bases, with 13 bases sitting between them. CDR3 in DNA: TGTGCCAGCAGTTTTGGGCAGGGTGTTCAGCATTTT. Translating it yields CASSFGQGVQHF.

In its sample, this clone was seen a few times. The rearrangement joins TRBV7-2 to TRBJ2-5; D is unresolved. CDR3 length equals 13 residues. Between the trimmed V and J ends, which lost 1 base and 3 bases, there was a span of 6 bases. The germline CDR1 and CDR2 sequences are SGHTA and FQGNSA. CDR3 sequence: CASSLEREETQYF. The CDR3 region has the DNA TGTGCCAGCAGCTTAGAGCGTGAAGAGACCCAGTACTTC.

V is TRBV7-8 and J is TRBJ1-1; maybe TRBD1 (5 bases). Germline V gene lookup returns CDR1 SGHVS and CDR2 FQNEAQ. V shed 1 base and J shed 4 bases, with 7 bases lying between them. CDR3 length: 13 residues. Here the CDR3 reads CASSLGGATEAFF. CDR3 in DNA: TGTGCCAGCAGCTTAGGAGGGGCCACTGAAGCTTTCTTT.

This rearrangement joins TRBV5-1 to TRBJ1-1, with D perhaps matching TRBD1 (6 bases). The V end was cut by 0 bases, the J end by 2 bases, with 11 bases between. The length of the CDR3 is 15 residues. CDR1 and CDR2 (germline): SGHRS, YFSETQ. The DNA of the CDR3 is TGCGCCAGCAGCTTGGGGGGGGCGGTCAACACTGAAGCTTTCTTT. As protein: CASSLGGAVNTEAFF. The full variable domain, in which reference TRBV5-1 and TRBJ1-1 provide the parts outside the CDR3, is KAGVTQTPRYLIKTRGQQVTLSCSPISGHRSVSWYQQTPGQGLQFLFEYFSETQRNKGNFPGRFSGRQFSNSRSEMNVSTLELGDSALYLCASSLGGAVNTEAFFGQGTRLTVV.

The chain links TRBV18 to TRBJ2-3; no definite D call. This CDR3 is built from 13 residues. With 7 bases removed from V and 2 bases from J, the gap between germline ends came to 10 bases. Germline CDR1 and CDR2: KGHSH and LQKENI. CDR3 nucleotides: TGTGCCAGCTTGACTGGCCTCACAGATACGCAGTATTTT. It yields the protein CASLTGLTDTQYF.

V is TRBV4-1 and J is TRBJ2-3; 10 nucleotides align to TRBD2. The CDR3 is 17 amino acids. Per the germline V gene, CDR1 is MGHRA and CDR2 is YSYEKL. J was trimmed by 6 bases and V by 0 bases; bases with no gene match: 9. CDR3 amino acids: CASSQEGRVAGGDTQYF. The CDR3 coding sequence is TGCGCCAGCAGCCAAGAGGGCAGGGTAGCGGGAGGTGATACGCAGTATTTT.

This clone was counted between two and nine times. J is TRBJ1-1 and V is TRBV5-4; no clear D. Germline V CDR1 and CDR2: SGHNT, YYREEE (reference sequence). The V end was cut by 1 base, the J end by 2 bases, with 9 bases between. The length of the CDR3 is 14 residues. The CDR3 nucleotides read TGTGCCAGCAGCTTGACAGCAGAAAACACTGAAGCTTTCTTT. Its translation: CASSLTAENTEAFF.

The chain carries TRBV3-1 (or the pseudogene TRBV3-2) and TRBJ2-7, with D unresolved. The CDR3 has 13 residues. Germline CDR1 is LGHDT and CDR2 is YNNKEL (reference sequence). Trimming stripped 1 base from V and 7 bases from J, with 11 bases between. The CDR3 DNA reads TGTGCCAGCAGCCAAGGTGGTTGGGTGGAGCAGTACTTC. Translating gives CASSQGGWVEQYF.

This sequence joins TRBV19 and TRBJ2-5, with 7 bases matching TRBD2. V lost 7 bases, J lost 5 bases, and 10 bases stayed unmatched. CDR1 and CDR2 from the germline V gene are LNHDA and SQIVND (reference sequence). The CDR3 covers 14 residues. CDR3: CASTSPAGAETQYF. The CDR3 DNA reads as TGTGCCAGTACCAGCCCCGCGGGAGCGGAGACCCAGTACTTC.

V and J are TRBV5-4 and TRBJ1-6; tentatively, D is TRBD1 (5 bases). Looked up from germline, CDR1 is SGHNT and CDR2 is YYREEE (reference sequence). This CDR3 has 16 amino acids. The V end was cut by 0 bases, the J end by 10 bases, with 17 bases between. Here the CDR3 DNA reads TGTGCCAGCAGCTTGGAAGGGACGGCCTCTACCTCACCCCTCCACTTT. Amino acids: CASSLEGTASTSPLHF.

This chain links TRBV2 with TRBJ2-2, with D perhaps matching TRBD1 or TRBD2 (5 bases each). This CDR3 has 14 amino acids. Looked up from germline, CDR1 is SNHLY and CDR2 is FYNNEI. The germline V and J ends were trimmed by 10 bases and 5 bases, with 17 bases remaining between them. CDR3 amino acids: CANRFGDRTGELFF. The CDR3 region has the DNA TGTGCCAACCGTTTCGGGGACCGAACCGGGGAGCTGTTTTTT.

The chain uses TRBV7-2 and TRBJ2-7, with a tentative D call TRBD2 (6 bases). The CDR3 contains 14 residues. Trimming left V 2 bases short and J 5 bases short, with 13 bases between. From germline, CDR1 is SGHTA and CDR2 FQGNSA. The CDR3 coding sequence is TGTGCCAGCAGCTTATGGGACTCATCCGACGAGCAGTACTTC. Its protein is CASSLWDSSDEQYF.

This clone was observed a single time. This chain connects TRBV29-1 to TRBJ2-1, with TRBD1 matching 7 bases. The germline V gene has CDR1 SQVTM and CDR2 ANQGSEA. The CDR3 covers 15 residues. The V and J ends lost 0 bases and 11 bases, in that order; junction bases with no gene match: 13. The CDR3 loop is CSVEDTLARTGKQFF. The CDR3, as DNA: TGCAGCGTTGAAGACACATTGGCACGGACAGGAAAGCAGTTCTTC.

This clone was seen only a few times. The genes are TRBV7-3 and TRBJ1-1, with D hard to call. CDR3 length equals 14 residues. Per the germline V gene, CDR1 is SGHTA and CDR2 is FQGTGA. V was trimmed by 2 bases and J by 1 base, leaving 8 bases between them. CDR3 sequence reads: CASSLERTNTEAFF. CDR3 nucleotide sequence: TGTGCCAGCAGCTTAGAACGGACGAACACTGAAGCTTTCTTT.

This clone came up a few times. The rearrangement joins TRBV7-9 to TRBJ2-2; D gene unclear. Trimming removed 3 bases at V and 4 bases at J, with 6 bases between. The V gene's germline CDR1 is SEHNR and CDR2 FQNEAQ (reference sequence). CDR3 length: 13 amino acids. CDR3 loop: CASSFQVTGELFF. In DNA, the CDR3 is TGTGCCAGCAGCTTCCAAGTCACCGGGGAGCTGTTTTTT.

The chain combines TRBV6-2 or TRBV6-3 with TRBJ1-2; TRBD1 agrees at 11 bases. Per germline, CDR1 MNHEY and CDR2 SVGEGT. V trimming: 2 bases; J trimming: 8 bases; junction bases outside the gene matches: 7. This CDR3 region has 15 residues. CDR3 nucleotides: TGTGCCAGCAGTTACAGCGGACAGGGGGCGAGGGGCTACACCTTC. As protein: CASSYSGQGARGYTF.

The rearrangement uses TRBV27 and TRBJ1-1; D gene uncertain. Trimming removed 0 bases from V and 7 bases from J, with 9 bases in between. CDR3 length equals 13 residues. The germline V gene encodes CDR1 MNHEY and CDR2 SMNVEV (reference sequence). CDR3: CASSLSWRYEAFF. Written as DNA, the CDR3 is TGTGCCAGCAGTTTATCGTGGAGGTATGAAGCTTTCTTT.

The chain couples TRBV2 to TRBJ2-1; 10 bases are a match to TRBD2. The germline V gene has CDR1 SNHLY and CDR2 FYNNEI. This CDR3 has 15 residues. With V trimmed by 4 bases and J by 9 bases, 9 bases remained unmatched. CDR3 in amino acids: CASSGAAGGQGEQFF. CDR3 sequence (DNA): TGTGCCAGCAGTGGCGCAGCGGGGGGGCAGGGTGAGCAGTTCTTC.

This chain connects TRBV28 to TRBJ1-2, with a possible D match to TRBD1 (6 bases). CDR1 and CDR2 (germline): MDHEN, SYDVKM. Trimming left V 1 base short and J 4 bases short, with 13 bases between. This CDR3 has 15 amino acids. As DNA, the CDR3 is TGTGCCAGCAGTTTATCAAGAGAACAGGGCTATGGCTACACCTTC. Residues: CASSLSREQGYGYTF.

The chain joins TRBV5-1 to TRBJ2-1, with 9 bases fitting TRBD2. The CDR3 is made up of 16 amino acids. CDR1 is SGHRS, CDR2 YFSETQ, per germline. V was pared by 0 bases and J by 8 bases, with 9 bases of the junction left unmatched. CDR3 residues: CASSLGRASGNDEQFF. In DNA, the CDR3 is TGCGCCAGCAGCTTGGGGCGGGCTAGCGGGAACGATGAGCAGTTCTTC.

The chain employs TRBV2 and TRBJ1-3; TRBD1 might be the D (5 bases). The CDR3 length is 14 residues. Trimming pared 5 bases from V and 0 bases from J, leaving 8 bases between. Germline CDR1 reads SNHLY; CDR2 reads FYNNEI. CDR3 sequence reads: CASSMGGSGNTIYF. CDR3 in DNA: TGTGCCAGCAGTATGGGGGGCTCTGGAAACACCATATATTTT.

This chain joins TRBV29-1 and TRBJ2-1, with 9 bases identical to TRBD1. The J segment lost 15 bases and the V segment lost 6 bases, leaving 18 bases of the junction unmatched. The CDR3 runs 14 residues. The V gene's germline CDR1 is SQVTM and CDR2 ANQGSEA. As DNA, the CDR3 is TGCAGCGTGCAGCCACAGGCGTACGGGGGACAGGGGTTCTTC. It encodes CSVQPQAYGGQGFF.

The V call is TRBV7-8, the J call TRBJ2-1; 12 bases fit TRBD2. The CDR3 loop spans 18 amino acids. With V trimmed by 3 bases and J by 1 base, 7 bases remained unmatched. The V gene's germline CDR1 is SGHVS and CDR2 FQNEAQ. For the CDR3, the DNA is TGTGCCAGCAGCTTGCGACTAGCGGGGGCGGGTTCCTACAATGAGCAGTTCTTC. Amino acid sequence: CASSLRLAGAGSYNEQFF.

CDR3 DNA sequence: TGCGCCAGCAGCTTGGGGGACTGGAGGGCCGGGGAGCTGTTTTTT. Protein: CASSLGDWRAGELFF. The chain combines TRBV5-1 with TRBJ2-2; perhaps TRBD2 as D (6 bases). This CDR3 comprises 15 residues. In germline, CDR1 is SGHRS, CDR2 YFSETQ. The V end was cut by 0 bases, the J end by 6 bases, with 12 bases between.

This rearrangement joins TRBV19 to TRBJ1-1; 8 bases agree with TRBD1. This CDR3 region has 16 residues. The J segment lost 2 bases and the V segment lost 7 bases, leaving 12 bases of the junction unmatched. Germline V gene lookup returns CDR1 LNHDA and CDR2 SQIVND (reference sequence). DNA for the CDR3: TGTGCCAGTAAGCCCCAATCGGGGACAGGAAACACTGAAGCTTTCTTT. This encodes CASKPQSGTGNTEAFF.

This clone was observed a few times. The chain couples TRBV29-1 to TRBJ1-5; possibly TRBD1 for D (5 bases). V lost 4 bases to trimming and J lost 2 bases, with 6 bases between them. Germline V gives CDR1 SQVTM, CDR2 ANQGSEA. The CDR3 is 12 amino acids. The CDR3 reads CSVAGGNQPQHF. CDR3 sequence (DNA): TGCAGCGTTGCGGGGGGCAATCAGCCCCAGCATTTT. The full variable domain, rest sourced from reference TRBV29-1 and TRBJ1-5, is SAVISQKPSRDICQRGTSLTIQCQVDSQVTMMFWYRQQPGQSLTLIATANQGSEATYESGFVIDKFPISRPNLTFSTLTVSNMSPEDSSIYLCSVAGGNQPQHFGDGTRLSIL.

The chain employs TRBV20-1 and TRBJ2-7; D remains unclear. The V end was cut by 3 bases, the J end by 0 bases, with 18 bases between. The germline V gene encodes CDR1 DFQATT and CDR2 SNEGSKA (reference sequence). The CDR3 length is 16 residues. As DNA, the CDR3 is TGCAGTGCTAGTCGGTGGCAGGAGCATAGCTCCTACGAGCAGTACTTC. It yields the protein CSASRWQEHSSYEQYF.

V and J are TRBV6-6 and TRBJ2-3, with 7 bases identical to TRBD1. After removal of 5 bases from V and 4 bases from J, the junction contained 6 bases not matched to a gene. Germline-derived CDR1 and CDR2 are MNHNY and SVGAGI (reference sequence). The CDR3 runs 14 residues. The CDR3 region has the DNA TGTGCCAGCAGTGACACAGGGGATTCAGATACGCAGTATTTT. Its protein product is CASSDTGDSDTQYF.

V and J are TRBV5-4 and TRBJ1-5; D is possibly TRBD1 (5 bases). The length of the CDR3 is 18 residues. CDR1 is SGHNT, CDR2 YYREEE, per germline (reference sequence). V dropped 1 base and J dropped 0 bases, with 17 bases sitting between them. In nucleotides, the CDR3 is TGTGCCAGCAGCTTGTACTCTGGGGCCCCTCCTAGCAATCAGCCCCAGCATTTT. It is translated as CASSLYSGAPPSNQPQHF.

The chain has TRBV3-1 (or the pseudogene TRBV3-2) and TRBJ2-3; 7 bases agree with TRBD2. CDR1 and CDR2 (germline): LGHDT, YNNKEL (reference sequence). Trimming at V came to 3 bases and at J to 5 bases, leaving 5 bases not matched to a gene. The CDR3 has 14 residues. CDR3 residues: CASSHLTGGDTQYF. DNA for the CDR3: TGTGCCAGCAGCCACTTAACGGGGGGAGATACGCAGTATTTT.

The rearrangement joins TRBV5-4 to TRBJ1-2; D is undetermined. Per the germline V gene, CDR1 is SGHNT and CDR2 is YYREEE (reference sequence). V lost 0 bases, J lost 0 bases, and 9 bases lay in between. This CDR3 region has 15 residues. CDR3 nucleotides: TGTGCCAGCAGCTTGGGGCCGGGGACTAACTATGGCTACACCTTC. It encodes CASSLGPGTNYGYTF.

The DNA for the CDR3 is TGTGCCAGCTCACCACAACGACTAGCGGGAGGTTACGCTGAGCAGTTCTTC. This encodes CASSPQRLAGGYAEQFF. V gene TRBV18 combines with J gene TRBJ2-1; 13 bases are shared with TRBD2. V shed 1 base and J 9 bases; nucleotides not matched to a gene: 9. The CDR3 spans 17 residues. Germline assignment: CDR1 KGHSH and CDR2 LQKENI. Together with reference TRBV18 and TRBJ2-1, the CDR3 gives the full variable domain: NAGVMQNPRHLVRRRGQEARLRCSPMKGHSHVYWYRQLPEEGLKFMVYLQKENIIDESGMPKERFSAEFPKEGPSILRIQQVVRGDSAAYFCASSPQRLAGGYAEQFFGPGTRLTVL.